These 20 T cell receptor beta chains came from one sample sequenced in a study of Graves' ophthalmopathy and Graves' hyperthyroidism (dated by TCRdb to 2016 to 2019). Sequencer: Illumina HiSeq 2000. TCR beta CDR3 regions were amplified from RNA transcripts for repertoire sequencing. A first-round RT-PCR used HTBI primers with the Qiagen OneStep RT-PCR kit, followed by a second-round multiplex PCR, size selection and purification. Clones were called with MiXCR by TCRdb after fastp trimmed the public reads at Q25, and only in-frame beta chains were retained. A single entry per CDR3 protein holds the most common genes and DNA from its merged rows. The sample table records 200,000 to 300,000 distinct CDR3 sequences; around 42% of these occur just once. More than 45% of the sample is taken by the ten largest. What was sequenced was peripheral blood. These receptors all stem from an adult man with Graves' ophthalmopathy.

This sequence joins TRBV2 and TRBJ1-2, with TRBD1 as a possible D gene (5 bases). Per the germline V gene, CDR1 is SNHLY and CDR2 is FYNNEI. The CDR3 sequence is 14 residues long. Trimming left V 5 bases short and J 0 bases short, with 10 bases between. The DNA of the CDR3 is TGTGCCAGCAGTCCGGGACGATCTAACTATGGCTACACCTTC. It codes for CASSPGRSNYGYTF.

V gene TRBV29-1 combines with J gene TRBJ1-1; the D gene is possibly TRBD1 (5 bases). Germline V gene data show CDR1 as SQVTM and CDR2 as ANQGSEA. This CDR3 is built from 13 residues. V lost 4 bases and J 0 bases, leaving 9 bases between the germline ends. The DNA of the CDR3 is TGCAGCGTTGGGTCAGGGCTGAACACTGAAGCTTTCTTT. Translating gives CSVGSGLNTEAFF.

V usage is TRBV5-5 and J usage is TRBJ1-5; a possible D gene is TRBD1 (5 bases). This CDR3 spans 14 amino acids. CDR1 SGHKS and CDR2 YYEKEE come from the germline V gene (reference sequence). Trimming cost V 2 bases and J 3 bases, with 9 bases left between them. The DNA of the CDR3 is TGTGCCAGCAGCTTCGACAGAAACAATCAGCCCCAGCATTTT. Translated, it gives CASSFDRNNQPQHF.

The V gene is TRBV15, the J gene TRBJ1-1; D unclear. The CDR3 length is 12 residues. Trimming pared 10 bases from V and 4 bases from J, leaving 13 bases between. Per the germline V gene, CDR1 is LNHNV and CDR2 is YYDKDF (reference sequence). As DNA, the CDR3 is TGTGCCATCGGGGTACGGGGCACTGAAGCTTTCTTT. Translation: CAIGVRGTEAFF.

This clonotype was observed a few times. The chain employs TRBV20-1 and TRBJ2-2, with TRBD2 matching 7 bases. This CDR3 region has 15 residues. Trimming at V came to 3 bases and at J to 0 bases, leaving 4 bases not matched to a gene. Germline CDR1 DFQATT, CDR2 SNEGSKA (reference sequence). This CDR3 reads CSARPSGPNTGELFF. Written as DNA, the CDR3 is TGCAGTGCTAGGCCTAGCGGACCGAACACCGGGGAGCTGTTTTTT.

This clonotype was counted between two and nine times. This chain uses TRBV20-1 with TRBJ2-5; D is uncertain. The germline CDR1 and CDR2 sequences are DFQATT and SNEGSKA (reference sequence). The CDR3 has 12 residues. Trimming cost V 3 bases and J 7 bases, with 12 bases left between them. CDR3 protein: CSARGTMGTQYF. The CDR3 region has the DNA TGCAGTGCTAGGGGTACGATGGGGACCCAGTACTTC.

On this clonotype: Relative to the germline gene, one junction end is altered; a read error may explain this. This chain connects TRBV25-1 to TRBJ1-2; D perhaps matches TRBD1 (6 bases). Germline values: CDR1 MGHDK, CDR2 SYGVNS. This CDR3 spans 14 amino acids. The CDR3 DNA is TGTGCCGGCAGTGTAGATCGGACAGACTATGGCTACACCTTC. Protein: CAGSVDRTDYGYTF.

This clonotype was observed many times. The chain recombines TRBV2 with TRBJ1-5; the D gene is possibly TRBD1 (6 bases). Per the germline V gene, CDR1 is SNHLY and CDR2 is FYNNEI. Deletions cut 3 bases from V and 1 base from J, with 19 bases between. The CDR3 extends over 18 amino acids. Here the CDR3 reads CASSDPVSQGASNQPQHF. The CDR3 coding sequence is TGTGCCAGCAGTGACCCAGTATCACAGGGTGCGAGCAATCAGCCCCAGCATTTT.

With respect to this clonotype: The junction does not match germline at one end; this may be a read error. This chain connects TRBV10-3 to TRBJ1-2; D ambiguous. The CDR3 contains 13 residues. In germline, CDR1 is ENHRY, CDR2 SYGVKD. DNA for the CDR3: TGTGCCAGCAGTCGGGAAGGGCCCTATGGCTACACCTTC. Translating gives CASSREGPYGYTF.

This clonotype has a handful of counts. The genes are TRBV19 and TRBJ1-4; 7 bases map to TRBD1. This CDR3 is built from 15 residues. V lost 9 bases to trimming and J lost 6 bases; unmatched junction nucleotides: 13. From germline, CDR1 is LNHDA and CDR2 SQIVND (reference sequence). This CDR3 reads CASSQGGAMDEKLFF. The CDR3 DNA reads TGTGCCAGCAGCCAAGGGGGCGCCATGGATGAAAAACTGTTTTTT. Full variable domain (rest looked up from reference TRBV19 and TRBJ1-4): DGGITQSPKYLFRKEGQNVTLSCEQNLNHDAMYWYRQDPGQGLRLIYYSQIVNDFQKGDIAEGYSVSREKKESFPLTVTSAQKNPTAFYLCASSQGGAMDEKLFFGSGTQLSVL.

V and J are TRBV7-9 and TRBJ2-5, with TRBD1 as a possible D gene (6 bases). Between the trimmed V and J ends, which lost 3 bases and 5 bases, there was a span of 13 bases. This CDR3 spans 14 amino acids. Looked up from germline, CDR1 is SEHNR and CDR2 is FQNEAQ (reference sequence). CDR3 loop: CASSLLGQWETQYF. CDR3 coding DNA: TGTGCCAGCAGCTTGCTAGGACAGTGGGAGACCCAGTACTTC.

This clonotype appeared a few times. The gene calls are TRBV29-1 and TRBJ1-1; D is ambiguous. Per germline, CDR1 SQVTM and CDR2 ANQGSEA. This CDR3 spans 12 amino acids. V gave up 4 bases and J gave up 1 base, with 7 bases separating them. In nucleotides, the CDR3 is TGCAGCGTTGCGTTTTGGAACACTGAAGCTTTCTTT. This translates into CSVAFWNTEAFF.

This clonotype was detected only a few times. V and J are TRBV2 and TRBJ1-2, with 9 bases that match TRBD1. Germline lookup yields CDR1 SNHLY and CDR2 FYNNEI. This CDR3 is built from 14 residues. V dropped 6 bases and J dropped 3; count of bases not matched to a gene: 5. CDR3 amino acids: CASRSGQGDYGYTF. DNA of the CDR3: TGTGCCAGCAGATCGGGACAGGGCGACTATGGCTACACCTTC.

This rearrangement joins TRBV2 to TRBJ2-5; 13 bases are shared with TRBD2. Per germline, CDR1 SNHLY and CDR2 FYNNEI. The J segment lost 5 bases and the V segment lost 7 bases, leaving 7 bases of the junction unmatched. The CDR3 is 15 amino acids. The CDR3 protein is CASTRTSGSLETQYF. Written as DNA, the CDR3 is TGTGCCAGCACCAGGACTAGCGGGAGTCTGGAGACCCAGTACTTC.

This CDR3 reads CSVEHKVFIATEAFF. In DNA, the CDR3 is TGCAGCGTTGAACACAAGGTATTCATTGCTACTGAAGCTTTCTTT. V gene TRBV29-1 combines with J gene TRBJ1-1; D is unclear. The germline V gene has CDR1 SQVTM and CDR2 ANQGSEA. V was shortened by 2 bases and J by 5 bases, with 18 bases between the two germline ends. There are 15 residues in the CDR3.

The V call is TRBV7-2, the J call TRBJ1-1; no firm D call. V was trimmed by 5 bases and J by 3 bases, leaving 10 bases between them. The CDR3 sequence is 13 residues long. Germline CDR1 and CDR2: SGHTA and FQGNSA. The DNA of the CDR3 is TGTGCCAGCAGCGTTACGGACCACACTGAAGCTTTCTTT. Its protein product is CASSVTDHTEAFF.

This sequence joins TRBV7-9 and TRBJ1-1; D is unclear. Per the germline V gene, CDR1 is SEHNR and CDR2 is FQNEAQ (reference sequence). V was pared by 4 bases and J by 1 base, with 7 bases between. The CDR3 has 13 amino acids. The CDR3 bases are TGTGCCAGCAGCTACTGGGAGAACACTGAAGCTTTCTTT. It specifies CASSYWENTEAFF.

This clonotype was picked up a small number of times. The V gene is TRBV29-1, the J gene TRBJ2-2, with D possibly TRBD1 on 6 matching bases. This CDR3 has 13 amino acids. Between the trimmed V and J ends, which lost 4 bases and 5 bases, there was a span of 11 bases. Germline V gene sequence: CDR1 SQVTM, CDR2 ANQGSEA. Here the CDR3 reads CSVGWGRTGELFF. CDR3 nucleotide sequence: TGCAGCGTTGGATGGGGGCGAACCGGGGAGCTGTTTTTT.

This clonotype was detected a few times. The chain couples TRBV12-3 or TRBV12-4 to TRBJ2-7; 7 bases match TRBD1. The length of the CDR3 is 14 residues. V shed 4 bases and J 1 base; nucleotides not matched to a gene: 4. CDR3 in amino acids: CASSYRGNSYEQYF. The CDR3 bases are TGTGCCAGCAGTTACAGGGGTAATTCCTACGAGCAGTACTTC.

In this sample, this clonotype turned up a few times. The V and J genes are TRBV29-1 and TRBJ2-7; 9 bases line up with TRBD2. Looked up from germline, CDR1 is SQVTM and CDR2 is ANQGSEA. J lost 0 bases, V lost 0 bases, and 6 bases had no gene match. CDR3 length: 16 residues. The CDR3 nucleotides read TGCAGCGTTGAAGATTCGGGCGGGAGGGCCTCCTACGAGCAGTACTTC. Translation gives CSVEDSGGRASYEQYF.